The 32 T cell receptor beta chains presented below share a single source sample, sequenced in a study of blood T cell repertoires in COVID-19 (dated by TCRdb to 2020 to 2022). The method was the immunoSEQ multiplex PCR assay. TCRdb stores this immuneACCESS table with in-frame sequences only. Part of the clones is absent; in the studies checked, under half of the shortfall reflects unresolved V genes, and no reason is known for the rest. The sample table contains about 220,000 clones; only one count was recorded for roughly 85% of them. 2.9% of the sample goes to the ten largest clones. Sequenced: peripheral blood. These receptors came from a man aged 50 to 59 who had recovered from COVID-19.

V and J are TRBV28 and TRBJ1-2, with no clear D. Trimming took 5 bases from V and 6 from J, leaving 19 bases between them. The CDR3 totals 15 residues. CDR1 is MDHEN, CDR2 SYDVKM, per germline. The CDR3 DNA sequence: TGTGCCAGCAGTCCTCCCGGCGGGTTATCGCATGGCTACACCTTC. Translation: CASSPPGGLSHGYTF.

The V and J genes are TRBV28 and TRBJ1-4, with 7 nucleotides matching TRBD1. This CDR3 comprises 15 residues. V lost 6 bases, J lost 5 bases, and 9 bases stayed unmatched. Germline assignment: CDR1 MDHEN and CDR2 SYDVKM. The CDR3 region is CASSKDSTGNEKLFF. In nucleotides, the CDR3 is TGTGCCAGCAGCAAAGATTCGACAGGGAATGAAAAACTGTTTTTT.

The genes are TRBV3-1 (or the pseudogene TRBV3-2) and TRBJ2-7, with 8 bases that match TRBD2. Per germline, CDR1 LGHDT and CDR2 YNNKEL (reference sequence). V shed 0 bases, J shed 5 bases, and the junction held 9 bases outside the gene matches. CDR3 size: 16 residues. The CDR3 DNA follows: TGTGCCAGCAGCCAAGATAAGCGGGAGTTAGAACACGAGCAGTACTTC. Protein product: CASSQDKRELEHEQYF.

The chain carries TRBV29-1 and TRBJ2-7; 7 bases agree with TRBD2. The CDR3 loop spans 13 amino acids. V lost 7 bases, J lost 7 bases, and 13 bases stayed unmatched. Germline CDR1 reads SQVTM; CDR2 reads ANQGSEA. CDR3 amino acids: CSAAGRRAEEQYF. Written as DNA, the CDR3 is TGCAGCGCAGCGGGAAGGCGAGCGGAAGAGCAGTACTTC.

This sequence joins TRBV28 and TRBJ1-1, with no clear D. Germline CDR1 and CDR2: MDHEN and SYDVKM. Between the trimmed V and J ends, which lost 10 bases and 2 bases, there was a span of 8 bases. This CDR3 region has 11 residues. The CDR3 sequence is CATRRNTEAFF. CDR3 sequence (DNA): TGTGCCACACGTAGAAACACTGAAGCTTTCTTT.

The rearrangement joins TRBV5-8 to TRBJ2-7, with D hard to call. Looked up from germline, CDR1 is SGHTS and CDR2 is YDEGEE. V shed 0 bases and J shed 5 bases, with 21 bases lying between them. The CDR3 has 17 amino acids. The CDR3 region has the DNA TGTGCCAGCAGCTTGGCCTCCGCATCAGTGTTGTATGACGAGCAGTACTTC. It codes for CASSLASASVLYDEQYF.

V and J are TRBV18 and TRBJ1-6; possibly TRBD1 for D (5 bases). The V end lost 5 bases, the J end lost 7 bases, and 12 bases lay between the germline ends. The CDR3 length is 14 residues. The V gene's germline CDR1 is KGHSH and CDR2 LQKENI. CDR3 sequence: CASSGGKTNSPLHF. DNA for the CDR3: TGTGCCAGCTCAGGGGGGAAGACCAATTCACCCCTCCACTTT.

V and J are TRBV7-9 and TRBJ2-7; maybe TRBD2 (6 bases). The CDR3 is 14 residues long. Germline V CDR1 and CDR2: SEHNR, FQNEAQ (reference sequence). Trimming removed 0 bases from V and 2 bases from J, with 8 bases in between. This chain's CDR3 is CASSLAGLPYEQYF. The CDR3 bases are TGTGCCAGCAGCTTAGCGGGACTGCCCTACGAGCAGTACTTC.

This clone was detected ten times or more. This chain joins TRBV30 and TRBJ2-1, with TRBD2 matching over 8 bases. The germline V gene encodes CDR1 GTSNPN and CDR2 SVGIG (reference sequence). V dropped 0 bases and J dropped 4; count of bases not matched to a gene: 5. The CDR3 length is 15 residues. CDR3 in DNA: TGTGCCTGGAGTGTAATGGCGGGAGGATACAATGAGCAGTTCTTC. It encodes CAWSVMAGGYNEQFF.

The gene calls are TRBV5-8 and TRBJ2-1; 7 nucleotides agree with TRBD2. This CDR3 comprises 15 residues. Germline V gene data show CDR1 as SGHTS and CDR2 as YDEGEE. Trimming at V came to 6 bases and at J to 4 bases, leaving 10 bases not matched to a gene. Here the CDR3 reads CASISRGVAYNEQFF. CDR3 DNA sequence: TGTGCCAGCATCTCCCGGGGGGTCGCTTACAATGAGCAGTTCTTC.

The chain is built from TRBV19 and TRBJ2-3; 10 bases are shared with TRBD2. Per germline, CDR1 LNHDA and CDR2 SQIVND (reference sequence). With 6 bases clipped from V and 3 bases from J, the junction kept 9 bases outside the gene matches. This CDR3 contains 16 residues. The CDR3, as DNA: TGTGCCAGTAGGCCTATCCCGGGACTAGCGACAGATACGCAGTATTTT. This encodes CASRPIPGLATDTQYF.

J is TRBJ1-5 and V is TRBV4-1; a possible D gene is TRBD1 (5 bases). V was cut by 4 bases and J by 7 bases, with 14 bases left in between. The CDR3 has 14 residues. Germline V gene lookup returns CDR1 MGHRA and CDR2 YSYEKL. The CDR3, as DNA: TGCGCCAGCAGCCCGTACCTGGGGCAGCAGCCCCAGCATTTT. Its translation is CASSPYLGQQPQHF.

This clone was counted a few times. V and J are TRBV28 and TRBJ1-2; no clear D gene. CDR1 and CDR2 (germline): MDHEN, SYDVKM. The CDR3 extends over 14 amino acids. The ends were cut back, 4 bases at V and 5 bases at J, with 14 bases in the middle. CDR3 bases: TGTGCCAGCAGTTCCACTCCGCTTCCTTATGGCTACACCTTC. Its translation is CASSSTPLPYGYTF.

The CDR3 here is CASSLVSGINTDTQYF. In DNA, the CDR3 is TGCGCCAGCAGCTTGGTTAGCGGGATCAACACAGATACGCAGTATTTT. The chain recombines TRBV5-1 with TRBJ2-3, with 8 bases fitting TRBD2. This CDR3 spans 16 amino acids. The V segment lost 0 bases and the J segment 2 bases; nucleotides outside the gene matches: 5. CDR1 is SGHRS, CDR2 YFSETQ, per germline.

The chain carries TRBV9 and TRBJ2-1; perhaps TRBD2 as D (6 bases). V shed 0 bases and J shed 6 bases, with 10 bases lying between them. This CDR3 contains 14 residues. CDR1 and CDR2 (germline): SGDLS, YYNGEE. CDR3 loop: CASSVVSSVNEQFF. CDR3 DNA sequence: TGTGCCAGCAGCGTAGTTTCTAGCGTCAATGAGCAGTTCTTC.

This clone was seen only a few times. V is TRBV28 and J is TRBJ2-2; 8 nucleotides align to TRBD2. This CDR3 is built from 17 residues. Per germline, CDR1 MDHEN and CDR2 SYDVKM. V gave up 6 bases and J gave up 5 bases; unmatched junction bases: 14. CDR3 residues: CASRPGLGSRGTGELFF. The CDR3 DNA reads as TGTGCCAGCAGACCGGGACTAGGCTCAAGAGGGACCGGGGAGCTGTTTTTT.

The chain joins TRBV18 to TRBJ2-3; D call uncertain. The CDR3 is 15 residues long. Per germline, CDR1 KGHSH and CDR2 LQKENI. Trimming pared 1 base from V and 2 bases from J, leaving 10 bases between. The CDR3 loop reads CASSPHNGATDTQYF. The CDR3 region has the DNA TGTGCCAGCTCACCACACAATGGTGCCACAGATACGCAGTATTTT.

This clone was counted a few times. V usage is TRBV6-5 and J usage is TRBJ1-2; D is uncertain. The V gene lost 2 bases and the J gene lost 6 bases, with 7 bases spanning the gap. The CDR3 totals 12 residues. Germline values: CDR1 MNHEY, CDR2 SVGAGI. The CDR3 coding sequence is TGTGCCAGCAGTTACCGCGGCCATGGCTACACCTTC. This gives the protein CASSYRGHGYTF.

This sequence joins TRBV30 and TRBJ1-2; 7 nucleotides agree with TRBD1. Germline V gene lookup returns CDR1 GTSNPN and CDR2 SVGIG (reference sequence). The J segment lost 7 bases and the V segment lost 2 bases, leaving 7 bases of the junction unmatched. The CDR3 has 13 amino acids. CDR3 nucleotides: TGTGCCTGGAGTTCACAGGGGAGTACTGGCTACACCTTC. Its protein is CAWSSQGSTGYTF.

The V gene is TRBV27, the J gene TRBJ2-7, with 7 nucleotides matching TRBD2. The CDR3 is made up of 14 amino acids. V dropped 0 bases and J dropped 4; count of bases not matched to a gene: 3. CDR1 is MNHEY, CDR2 SMNVEV, per germline (reference sequence). CDR3: CASSLSLGGYEQYF. In DNA form, the CDR3 reads TGTGCCAGCAGTTTATCTTTGGGGGGGTACGAGCAGTACTTC.

The chain is built from TRBV14 and TRBJ2-1; 9 bases agree with TRBD1. Germline loops: CDR1 SGHDN, CDR2 FVKESK. This CDR3 contains 15 residues. Germline trimming cut 4 bases from V and 5 bases from J; bases unmatched to any gene: 6. The chain's CDR3 is CASSLRDRDHNEQFF. Written as DNA, the CDR3 is TGTGCCAGCAGCCTCCGGGACAGGGATCACAATGAGCAGTTCTTC.

V usage is TRBV6-5 and J usage is TRBJ2-7; D is perhaps TRBD1 (5 bases). CDR3 size: 14 residues. V gave up 6 bases and J gave up 2 bases, with 14 bases separating them. Germline V lookup: CDR1 MNHEY, CDR2 SVGAGI. The CDR3: CASSNRQSPYEQYF. In DNA form, the CDR3 reads TGTGCCAGCAGCAACAGACAGTCTCCCTACGAGCAGTACTTC.

The gene calls are TRBV9 and TRBJ2-1, with 9 nucleotides matching TRBD2. The V segment lost 3 bases and the J segment 7 bases; nucleotides outside the gene matches: 8. Germline V lookup: CDR1 SGDLS, CDR2 YYNGEE. This CDR3 region has 15 residues. The CDR3 DNA follows: TGTGCCAGCAGCGCAAATAGCGGGAGCTGGAATGAGCAGTTCTTC. This sequence encodes CASSANSGSWNEQFF.

This clone was picked up a small number of times. V gene TRBV11-2 combines with J gene TRBJ1-1, with D hard to call. The germline V and J ends were trimmed by 1 base and 1 base, with 7 bases remaining between them. This CDR3 is 14 amino acids long. Germline V CDR1 and CDR2: SGHAT, FQNNGV. The CDR3 loop reads CASSLGGGNTEAFF. The CDR3 bases are TGTGCCAGCAGCTTAGGGGGAGGGAACACTGAAGCTTTCTTT.

The rearrangement links TRBV27 to TRBJ2-3; 9 bases align to TRBD1. J gave up 3 bases and V 6 bases, and 10 bases lay outside the gene matches. Germline lookup yields CDR1 MNHEY and CDR2 SMNVEV (reference sequence). The CDR3 is 16 residues long. The CDR3 reads CASRRPGQGPTDTQYF. DNA for the CDR3: TGTGCCAGCAGACGACCGGGACAGGGTCCAACAGATACGCAGTATTTT.

The chain is built from TRBV10-2 and TRBJ1-5; 7 nucleotides match TRBD1. Per the germline V gene, CDR1 is WSHSY and CDR2 is SAAADI. V lost 8 bases, J lost 2 bases, and 6 bases stayed unmatched. The CDR3 spans 14 residues. The CDR3 coding sequence is TGCGCCAGCCAGACAGGGTCGGGCAATCAGCCCCAGCATTTT. It is translated as CASQTGSGNQPQHF.

This sequence joins TRBV6-1 and TRBJ2-1; D is perhaps TRBD1 (6 bases). The ends were cut back, 1 base at V and 6 bases at J, with 16 bases in the middle. Germline V gene data show CDR1 as MNHNS and CDR2 as SASEGT. This CDR3 contains 16 residues. The CDR3 bases are TGTGCCAGCAGTGAAGGCCTTGCACAGGGTACCAATGAGCAGTTCTTC. Protein sequence: CASSEGLAQGTNEQFF.

This chain joins TRBV6-5 and TRBJ1-2, with a possible D match to TRBD1 (6 bases). V was cut by 2 bases and J by 5 bases, with 12 bases left in between. This CDR3 region has 14 residues. Germline V lookup: CDR1 MNHEY, CDR2 SVGAGI. In DNA form, the CDR3 reads TGTGCCAGCAGTTACATGGGTCAGGGGTATGGCTACACCTTC. Translating it yields CASSYMGQGYGYTF.

The V and J genes are TRBV15 and TRBJ1-3, with TRBD1 as a possible D gene (5 bases). This CDR3 has 16 residues. Germline CDR1 is LNHNV and CDR2 is YYDKDF (reference sequence). The V and J ends lost 5 bases and 0 bases respectively, with 14 bases between them. CDR3 bases: TGTGCCACCAGCCGCCACCAGGGCAGCTCTGGAAACACCATATATTTT. Translation: CATSRHQGSSGNTIYF.

This clone has just a few counts. The chain employs TRBV5-4 and TRBJ2-7; perhaps TRBD1 as D (6 bases). Germline values: CDR1 SGHNT, CDR2 YYREEE (reference sequence). The CDR3 runs 14 residues. Trimming pared 0 bases from V and 2 bases from J, leaving 9 bases between. This CDR3 reads CASSLGQVTYEQYF. DNA of the CDR3: TGTGCCAGCAGCTTGGGACAGGTAACCTACGAGCAGTACTTC.

The genes are TRBV3-1 (or the pseudogene TRBV3-2) and TRBJ2-4, with a weak D call TRBD2 (6 bases). There are 16 residues in the CDR3. Germline V gene lookup returns CDR1 LGHDT and CDR2 YNNKEL (reference sequence). The V end was cut by 1 base, the J end by 6 bases, with 16 bases between. The CDR3 DNA sequence: TGTGCCAGCAGCCAAGGTCCAAACCCGGGACTAAACATTCAGTACTTC. The encoded protein is CASSQGPNPGLNIQYF.

This sequence joins TRBV2 and TRBJ2-2; D gene ambiguous. The germline V gene has CDR1 SNHLY and CDR2 FYNNEI. This CDR3 is 15 amino acids long. Deletions cut 6 bases from V and 4 bases from J, with 15 bases between. Here the CDR3 reads CASSPRARSTGELFF. Here the CDR3 DNA reads TGTGCCAGCAGCCCCCGAGCTAGAAGCACCGGGGAGCTGTTTTTT.